These 2 T cell receptor beta chains originate from one sample sequenced in a study of CD8 T cells in ankylosing spondylitis. TCRdb processed the 5' RACE reads anew with MiXCR; each CDR3 protein has one entry. The sample includes around 210,000 distinct CDR3 sequences, 8% to 10% of them seen just once. Material for sequencing was blood, either unsorted or a sorted T cell fraction (not recorded which). The receptors come from a female donor with ankylosing spondylitis or in good health (not recorded which).

This clonotype was seen many times. This chain connects TRBV10-2 to TRBJ2-5, with D perhaps assigned TRBD1 or TRBD2 (6 bases each). Trimming removed 7 bases at V and 7 bases at J, with 13 bases between. The length of the CDR3 is 12 residues. Germline lookup yields CDR1 WSHSY and CDR2 SAAADI. The chain's CDR3 is CASTGAGGTQYF. CDR3 nucleotides: TGCGCCAGCACGGGGGCCGGTGGGACCCAGTACTTC.

The chain recombines TRBV7-9 with TRBJ2-7; TRBD1 aligns across 7 bases. The CDR3 loop spans 13 amino acids. CDR1 is SEHNR and CDR2 is FQNEAQ in the germline V gene (reference sequence). The trim removed 5 bases at V and 5 bases at J, leaving 6 bases unmatched. The CDR3 sequence is CASSEGQFNEQYF. CDR3 nucleotides: TGTGCCAGCAGCGAGGGACAGTTCAACGAGCAGTACTTC.